One and the same sample provided the 32 T cell receptor beta chains below, sequenced in a study of T-cell reconstitution after alpha-beta-depleted transplantation in children. The TCRbeta library incorporated unique molecular identifiers. One entry per CDR3 protein results from TCRdb running MiXCR on the PCR reads. The table lists around 700,000 distinct CDR3 sequences, roughly 13% of them singletons, with 0.65% to 0.9% in the top ten. The sequenced sample was PBMCs, obtained before TCRalphabeta/CD19-depleted stem cell transplant. The receptors derive from a girl aged 2 to 9 with congenital amegakaryocytic thrombocytopenia, due to receive a stem cell transplant.

The chain combines TRBV27 with TRBJ1-5; TRBD1 matches at 9 bases. V gave up 5 bases and J gave up 5 bases; unmatched junction bases: 4. The CDR3 consists of 14 residues. The germline V gene has CDR1 MNHEY and CDR2 SMNVEV (reference sequence). CDR3 bases: TGTGCCAGCAGTCCCTGGACAGGGGATCAGCCCCAGCATTTT. Its protein is CASSPWTGDQPQHF.

The rearrangement joins TRBV12-3 or TRBV12-4 to TRBJ1-5; D is undetermined. The CDR3 runs to 13 residues. V was clipped by 7 bases and J by 1 base, with 8 bases between them. For the CDR3, the DNA is TGTGCCAGCACAAGTCTGAGCAATCAGCCCCAGCATTTT. It is translated as CASTSLSNQPQHF.

There are many counts of this clonotype. This chain joins TRBV5-1 and TRBJ2-1; D ambiguous. The V end was cut by 6 bases, the J end by 7 bases, with 8 bases between. The CDR3 has 11 residues. Germline lookup yields CDR1 SGHRS and CDR2 YFSETQ. Here the CDR3 reads CASNRANEQFF. The CDR3, as DNA: TGCGCCAGCAACAGAGCTAATGAGCAGTTCTTC.

This clonotype was counted at least ten times. V gene TRBV5-6 combines with J gene TRBJ2-7, with TRBD1 matching 9 bases. Germline trimming cut 3 bases from V and 8 bases from J; bases unmatched to any gene: 15. This CDR3 spans 16 amino acids. CDR1 and CDR2 (germline): SGHDT, YYEEEE. CDR3 sequence reads: CASSSDLGTGNGKQYF. For the CDR3, the DNA is TGTGCCAGCAGCTCGGACCTGGGGACAGGGAACGGAAAGCAGTACTTC.

In its sample, this clonotype was seen many times. The chain couples TRBV20-1 to TRBJ2-1, with D possibly matching TRBD2 (5 bases). Germline V lookup: CDR1 DFQATT, CDR2 SNEGSKA (reference sequence). Between the trimmed V and J ends, which lost 3 bases and 2 bases, there was a span of 11 bases. The CDR3 has 14 residues. The CDR3 loop reads CSARGDYTYNEQFF. CDR3 bases: TGCAGTGCTAGGGGAGATTACACCTACAATGAGCAGTTCTTC.

This clonotype has only a few counts. V and J are TRBV2 and TRBJ2-7, with a possible D match to TRBD2 (5 bases). Per the germline V gene, CDR1 is SNHLY and CDR2 is FYNNEI. This CDR3 region has 14 residues. V lost 0 bases, J lost 7 bases, and 13 bases lay in between. The CDR3 region is CASSEAGVRGEQYF. DNA for the CDR3: TGTGCCAGCAGTGAAGCGGGAGTGAGAGGGGAGCAGTACTTC.

This clonotype was observed a few times. J is TRBJ2-7 and V is TRBV7-9; D possibly corresponds to TRBD2 (6 bases). V gave up 5 bases and J gave up 2 bases, with 13 bases separating them. The CDR3 sequence is 14 residues long. Germline V lookup: CDR1 SEHNR, CDR2 FQNEAQ (reference sequence). The CDR3 coding sequence is TGTGCCAGCAGCCTGCGGGACTCTCCCTACGAGCAGTACTTC. Its protein is CASSLRDSPYEQYF.

As regards this clonotype: Lacking the conserved final phenylalanine or tryptophan, this CDR3 likely reflects a read error. The chain is built from TRBV27 and TRBJ2-3; TRBD2 might be the D (5 bases). V dropped 7 bases and J dropped 2 bases, with 19 bases sitting between them. CDR3 length: 16 residues. Germline CDR1 and CDR2: MNHEY and SMNVEV (reference sequence). The CDR3 DNA follows: TGTGCCAGCAAGCGGCAGACCAACCTCATCACAGATACGCAGTATTCT. Translation gives CASKRQTNLITDTQYS.

The rearrangement uses TRBV6-1 and TRBJ2-7, with 7 bases aligning to TRBD2. The CDR3 consists of 15 residues. The J segment lost 5 bases and the V segment lost 7 bases, leaving 14 bases of the junction unmatched. Germline V CDR1 and CDR2: MNHNS, SASEGT. CDR3 coding DNA: TGTGCCAGCACTCAGGGAGGGAAGGGAACCGACGAGCAGTACTTC. Translating gives CASTQGGKGTDEQYF.

The CDR3 bases are TGCAGTGCTAGAGATCGGGGGCTGCACGGCACTGAAGCTTTCTTT. Protein: CSARDRGLHGTEAFF. The gene calls are TRBV20-1 and TRBJ1-1, with D possibly matching TRBD1 (6 bases). Germline CDR1 DFQATT, CDR2 SNEGSKA (reference sequence). The CDR3 is made up of 15 amino acids. V was shortened by 0 bases and J by 4 bases, with 15 bases between the two germline ends.

This clonotype was counted only a few times. The V and J genes are TRBV5-5 and TRBJ2-1; 8 bases align to TRBD2. The V gene's germline CDR1 is SGHKS and CDR2 YYEKEE (reference sequence). After removal of 3 bases from V and 7 bases from J, the junction contained 9 bases not matched to a gene. This CDR3 contains 15 residues. CDR3 coding DNA: TGTGCCAGCAGCTGGGCACGGGAGGGCCTAAATGAGCAGTTCTTC. This encodes CASSWAREGLNEQFF.

The sample holds many counts of this clonotype. The J gene is TRBJ2-1, the V gene TRBV4-2; D is ambiguous. Trimming pared 0 bases from V and 1 base from J, leaving 7 bases between. Germline loops: CDR1 LGHNA, CDR2 YNFKEQ. The CDR3 is 15 residues long. The CDR3: CASSQDFESYNEQFF. The DNA for the CDR3 is TGTGCCAGCAGCCAAGACTTCGAATCCTACAATGAGCAGTTCTTC.

This clonotype was seen at least ten times. CDR3 nucleotides: TGCGCCAGCAGCTTAGCGGGGTCCTTAAGAGATGAGCAGTTCTTC. Translation: CASSLAGSLRDEQFF. The rearrangement joins TRBV5-1 to TRBJ2-1; TRBD2 matches at 7 bases. V lost 2 bases to trimming and J lost 8 bases; unmatched junction nucleotides: 10. The germline V gene encodes CDR1 SGHRS and CDR2 YFSETQ. The CDR3 spans 15 residues.

This clonotype was counted a few times. The gene calls are TRBV5-1 and TRBJ2-3, with D perhaps matching TRBD2 (5 bases). This CDR3 has 14 residues. CDR1 is SGHRS, CDR2 YFSETQ, per germline. With 4 bases removed from V and 5 bases from J, the gap between germline ends came to 14 bases. The chain's CDR3 is CASSVRQLGDTQYF. In DNA, the CDR3 is TGCGCCAGCAGCGTCCGCCAACTAGGAGATACGCAGTATTTT. The full variable domain, in which reference TRBV5-1 and TRBJ2-3 provide the parts outside the CDR3, is KAGVTQTPRYLIKTRGQQVTLSCSPISGHRSVSWYQQTPGQGLQFLFEYFSETQRNKGNFPGRFSGRQFSNSRSEMNVSTLELGDSALYLCASSVRQLGDTQYFGPGTRLTVL.

Here the CDR3 DNA reads TGTGCCAGCAGCGACTGGGGCGCGGAATTCTACGAGCAGTACTTC. It specifies CASSDWGAEFYEQYF. This chain uses TRBV11-2 with TRBJ2-7; D perhaps matches TRBD1 (5 bases). This CDR3 is built from 15 residues. Germline assignment: CDR1 SGHAT and CDR2 FQNNGV. V was clipped by 5 bases and J by 3 bases, with 17 bases between them.

This clonotype showed up just a few times. DNA of the CDR3: TGTGCCAGCAGTGAAGGGTTAGCTCGGGAGCAGTTCTTC. Protein sequence: CASSEGLAREQFF. The chain has TRBV6-1 and TRBJ2-1; D gene unclear. Germline lookup yields CDR1 MNHNS and CDR2 SASEGT. This CDR3 is built from 13 residues. Trimming pared 1 base from V and 10 bases from J, leaving 11 bases between.

CDR3 DNA: TGTGCCAGCAGCTTGTTGGCGGCACTAGCCAAAAACATTCAGTACTTC. It is translated as CASSLLAALAKNIQYF. The chain recombines TRBV5-5 with TRBJ2-4; no clear D gene. Between the trimmed V and J ends, which lost 1 base and 0 bases, there was a span of 11 bases. The germline V gene encodes CDR1 SGHKS and CDR2 YYEKEE (reference sequence). This CDR3 spans 16 amino acids. The whole variable domain, remainder taken from reference TRBV5-5 and TRBJ2-4, is DAGVTQSPTHLIKTRGQQVTLRCSPISGHKSVSWYQQVLGQGPQFIFQYYEKEERGRGNFPDRFSARQFPNYSSELNVNALLLGDSALYLCASSLLAALAKNIQYFGAGTRLSVL.

This clonotype occurred many times. The chain couples TRBV10-3 to TRBJ1-2; 7 nucleotides agree with TRBD1. Trimming took 8 bases from V and 5 from J; bases not matched to a gene: 11. Germline CDR1 and CDR2: ENHRY and SYGVKD. The CDR3 has 14 residues. The CDR3 region is CAILDRASPYGYTF. CDR3 in DNA: TGTGCCATCCTTGACAGGGCCTCTCCTTATGGCTACACCTTC.

This clonotype was picked up many times. The rearrangement uses TRBV10-1 and TRBJ2-2; the D gene is possibly TRBD2 (6 bases). This CDR3 is built from 14 residues. Trimming shortened V by 4 bases and J by 3 bases, and 9 bases separated the two germline ends. Germline V CDR1 and CDR2: WNHNN, SYGVQD (reference sequence). In DNA, the CDR3 is TGCGCCAGCAGTGGGGACTCTCACACCGGGGAGCTGTTTTTT. Its translation: CASSGDSHTGELFF.

V usage is TRBV10-3 and J usage is TRBJ1-2, with a possible D match to TRBD1 (6 bases). Per the germline V gene, CDR1 is ENHRY and CDR2 is SYGVKD. The germline V and J ends were trimmed by 3 bases and 12 bases, with 20 bases remaining between them. This CDR3 comprises 14 residues. The CDR3 DNA follows: TGTGCCATCAGTGAAACAGGGTCCGGCAGAGAACACACCTTC. Translated, it gives CAISETGSGREHTF.

This clonotype was recorded at least ten times. V gene TRBV29-1 combines with J gene TRBJ2-5; no firm D call. In germline, CDR1 is SQVTM, CDR2 ANQGSEA. Trimming took off 0 bases at V and 5 bases at J, with 10 bases between the two ends. The CDR3 loop spans 13 amino acids. CDR3 region: CSVEDTVRETQYF. The CDR3 DNA is TGCAGCGTTGAAGATACGGTTAGGGAGACCCAGTACTTC.

This clonotype was detected many times. The rearrangement uses TRBV20-1 and TRBJ2-3, with 7 bases aligning to TRBD2. CDR1 and CDR2 from the germline V gene are DFQATT and SNEGSKA (reference sequence). Losses at the gene ends were 3 bases for V and 1 base for J; bases not matched to a gene: 7. The CDR3 has 15 residues. CDR3: CSASSGLVGTDTQYF. CDR3 sequence (DNA): TGCAGTGCTAGTTCAGGACTAGTGGGCACAGATACGCAGTATTTT.

The chain couples TRBV20-1 to TRBJ1-2; 7 bases agree with TRBD1. The CDR3 contains 14 residues. Germline V gene sequence: CDR1 DFQATT, CDR2 SNEGSKA (reference sequence). Trimming took 6 bases from V and 4 from J; bases not matched to a gene: 11. The chain's CDR3 is CSAPRQGLIYGYTF. CDR3 bases: TGCAGTGCCCCTCGACAGGGACTGATCTATGGCTACACCTTC.

This clonotype was seen many times. In DNA, the CDR3 is TGTGCCAGCAGCCACCACCAAGAGACCCAGTACTTC. Amino acid sequence: CASSHHQETQYF. The chain combines TRBV27 with TRBJ2-5; unclear D gene. Germline V gene sequence: CDR1 MNHEY, CDR2 SMNVEV (reference sequence). The CDR3 consists of 12 residues. With 6 bases removed from V and 0 bases from J, the gap between germline ends came to 5 bases.

The sample holds many counts of this clonotype. The rearrangement uses TRBV12-3 or TRBV12-4 and TRBJ1-1; D gene ambiguous. Trimming cost V 5 bases and J 1 base, with 17 bases left between them. The CDR3 length is 16 residues. For the CDR3, the DNA is TGTGCCAGCAGTCCTCGCGGGGTCATCCCGAACACTGAAGCTTTCTTT. Translation: CASSPRGVIPNTEAFF.

In this sample, this clonotype turned up a few times. The J gene is TRBJ1-2, the V gene TRBV11-1, with D maybe TRBD1 (5 bases). Trimming took off 1 base at V and 4 bases at J, with 22 bases between the two ends. CDR3 length equals 18 residues. From germline, CDR1 is SGHAT and CDR2 FQDESV (reference sequence). CDR3: CASSLVGRDPYSVYGYTF. The CDR3 nucleotides are TGTGCCAGCAGCTTAGTTGGCCGGGACCCATATTCAGTCTATGGCTACACCTTC. The full variable domain, in which reference TRBV11-1 and TRBJ1-2 provide the parts outside the CDR3, is EAEVAQSPRYKITEKSQAVAFWCDPISGHATLYWYRQILGQGPELLVQFQDESVVDDSQLPKDRFSAERLKGVDSTLKIQPAELGDSAMYLCASSLVGRDPYSVYGYTFGSGTRLTVV.

This clonotype was recorded many times. The gene calls are TRBV20-1 and TRBJ2-5; TRBD1 matches at 7 bases. The CDR3 is 13 residues long. Losses at the gene ends were 5 bases for V and 2 bases for J; bases not matched to a gene: 5. From germline, CDR1 is DFQATT and CDR2 SNEGSKA (reference sequence). The DNA of the CDR3 is TGCAGTGCTCTCGACAGGGCTCAAGAGACCCAGTACTTC. Protein sequence: CSALDRAQETQYF.

This clonotype was observed a handful of times. The rearrangement links TRBV7-9 to TRBJ2-1; a weak D match, TRBD1 (5 bases). The CDR3 extends over 15 amino acids. Between the trimmed V and J ends, which lost 4 bases and 7 bases, there was a span of 17 bases. The germline gives CDR1 SEHNR, CDR2 FQNEAQ (reference sequence). The CDR3 loop reads CASSSQGKLPNEQFF. CDR3 sequence (DNA): TGTGCCAGCAGCTCCCAGGGTAAGCTACCGAATGAGCAGTTCTTC.

This clonotype was detected only a few times. The rearrangement links TRBV28 to TRBJ2-7; weak D call: TRBD2 (5 bases). The germline V and J ends were trimmed by 2 bases and 6 bases, with 17 bases remaining between them. Germline lookup yields CDR1 MDHEN and CDR2 SYDVKM. The CDR3 consists of 15 residues. The CDR3 DNA is TGTGCCAGCAGTTTAAGCGGACCCCCCTCGGGCGAGCAGTACTTC. It specifies CASSLSGPPSGEQYF.

The chain combines TRBV10-2 with TRBJ2-7, with D possibly called TRBD1 or TRBD2 (6 bases each). V dropped 8 bases and J dropped 3 bases, with 14 bases sitting between them. This CDR3 region has 13 residues. Germline loops: CDR1 WSHSY, CDR2 SAAADI. The CDR3 sequence is CASAGHTFYEQYF. The DNA for the CDR3 is TGCGCCAGCGCGGGACATACTTTCTACGAGCAGTACTTC.

This clonotype has at least ten counts. Germline is not matched at one junction end, which may reflect a read error. The genes are TRBV5-1 and TRBJ2-2; possibly TRBD2 for D (6 bases). This CDR3 region has 14 residues. The V gene's germline CDR1 is SGHRS and CDR2 YFSETQ. The CDR3 nucleotides read TGTGCCAGCAGCTTAGCGGCGAACACCGGGGAGCTGTTTTTT. Protein: CASSLAANTGELFF.

This clonotype was observed many times. The chain employs TRBV5-1 and TRBJ2-1; 10 nucleotides agree with TRBD2. Germline-derived CDR1 and CDR2 are SGHRS and YFSETQ. V shed 2 bases, J shed 4 bases, and the junction held 3 bases outside the gene matches. This CDR3 has 15 amino acids. As DNA, the CDR3 is TGCGCCAGCAGCTTTCGGACTAGCGGTTACAATGAGCAGTTCTTC. Translated: CASSFRTSGYNEQFF.